Following are 20 T cell receptor beta chains from one sample sequenced in a study of T cells after yellow fever vaccination (dated by TCRdb to about 2019). The method behind the library was 5' RACE. Sequenced on an Illumina NovaSeq 6000. Starting from the raw public reads, TCRdb applied fastp trimming at Q25, assembled clones with MiXCR and retained in-frame beta chains. Each CDR3 protein gets just one entry, which takes the most common genes and DNA from the rows behind it. For this sample there are fewer than 500,000 distinct CDR3 sequences; 18% appear just once. The ten most abundant clones make up 18% of the sample. According to the study, the label for this sample's treatment or condition signals: live attenuated yellow fever vaccine strain. Sequenced here: PBMCs, sampled before the yellow fever booster vaccination. Every receptor here comes from a man between 18 and 29 years old who received the YFV17D yellow fever vaccine.

The rearrangement joins TRBV10-3 to TRBJ2-7, with D tentatively TRBD1 (6 bases). Trimming pared 6 bases from V and 0 bases from J, leaving 9 bases between. The CDR3 is 13 amino acids. Germline assignment: CDR1 ENHRY and CDR2 SYGVKD. CDR3 residues: CAISPDSSYEQYF. Written as DNA, the CDR3 is TGTGCCATCAGCCCGGACAGCTCCTACGAGCAGTACTTC.

This clonotype was seen a few times. The germline gene is not matched at one end of the junction; a read error may be the cause. The V gene is TRBV9, the J gene TRBJ2-1, with D unresolved. Germline assignment: CDR1 SGDLS and CDR2 YYNGEE. This CDR3 spans 15 amino acids. The CDR3 DNA sequence: TGTGCCAGCAGCGTAGGCAATGCCCCGAACAATGCGCAGTTCTTC. Its protein product is CASSVGNAPNNAQFF.

The rearrangement links TRBV24-1 to TRBJ2-5; the match to TRBD1 covers 10 bases. The CDR3 loop spans 15 amino acids. V lost 2 bases and J lost 4; bases outside the gene matches: 3. The germline CDR1 and CDR2 sequences are KGHDR and SFDVKD. The CDR3 DNA follows: TGTGCCACCAGTGATTCTGGACAGGGGGGAGAGACCCAGTACTTC. This encodes CATSDSGQGGETQYF.

This clonotype was found a few times. V is TRBV6-1 and J is TRBJ1-1; no clear D. Germline V gives CDR1 MNHNS, CDR2 SASEGT. This CDR3 is built from 15 residues. With 2 bases removed from V and 3 bases from J, the gap between germline ends came to 13 bases. The CDR3 sequence: CASSERPGYDTEAFF. The CDR3 DNA reads as TGTGCCAGCAGTGAAAGACCCGGGTATGACACTGAAGCTTTCTTT.

J is TRBJ2-7 and V is TRBV2; TRBD2 agrees at 8 bases. The CDR3 contains 14 residues. Germline V gives CDR1 SNHLY, CDR2 FYNNEI. J was trimmed by 7 bases and V by 9 bases; bases with no gene match: 14. CDR3 nucleotides: TGTGCCAGTTTAGCGGGGACGCCGATCGGGGAGCAGTACTTC. Its protein product is CASLAGTPIGEQYF.

The chain joins TRBV6-1 to TRBJ2-1; 8 nucleotides line up with TRBD2. The CDR3 runs 19 residues. V shed 1 base and J 3 bases; nucleotides not matched to a gene: 14. Germline CDR1 reads MNHNS; CDR2 reads SASEGT. The CDR3 DNA is TGTGCCAGCAGTGAAGTCGCGACGGGAGGGAACGGCCTCTACAATGAGCAGTTCTTC. Its protein is CASSEVATGGNGLYNEQFF.

This clonotype has a handful of counts. V usage is TRBV9 and J usage is TRBJ1-6; 8 bases are shared with TRBD1. Germline CDR1 SGDLS, CDR2 YYNGEE. CDR3 size: 15 residues. The V and J ends lost 3 bases and 7 bases, in that order; junction bases with no gene match: 6. CDR3 region: CASSEDRGFNSPLHF. For the CDR3, the DNA is TGTGCCAGCAGCGAAGACAGGGGTTTCAATTCACCCCTCCACTTT.

This clonotype was detected a few times. This chain links TRBV7-9 with TRBJ2-5, with TRBD2 identical over 9 bases. The CDR3 spans 17 residues. Germline V gives CDR1 SEHNR, CDR2 FQNEAQ (reference sequence). Trimming removed 5 bases from V and 1 base from J; junction bases left unmatched: 11. CDR3 residues: CASSPQSLAGSQETQYF. The CDR3 coding sequence is TGTGCCAGCAGCCCCCAGTCGCTAGCGGGGAGCCAAGAGACCCAGTACTTC.

J is TRBJ1-2 and V is TRBV11-2; D is undetermined. CDR1 is SGHAT and CDR2 is FQNNGV in the germline V gene. This CDR3 has 15 amino acids. Trimming took 1 base from V and 0 from J, leaving 9 bases between them. CDR3 loop: CASSLVTSANYGYTF. Written as DNA, the CDR3 is TGTGCCAGCAGCTTAGTGACTTCAGCTAACTATGGCTACACCTTC.

This clonotype was detected ten times or more. This chain joins TRBV5-1 and TRBJ1-2; the D gene is possibly TRBD1 (5 bases). Germline V gives CDR1 SGHRS, CDR2 YFSETQ. Trimming removed 0 bases at V and 4 bases at J, with 7 bases between. CDR3 length: 13 residues. CDR3: CASSLGGSYGYTF. Here the CDR3 DNA reads TGCGCCAGCAGCTTGGGGGGGTCCTATGGCTACACCTTC.

This clonotype was observed a handful of times. This sequence joins TRBV6-2 or TRBV6-3 and TRBJ2-7, with D unclear. Trimming removed 10 bases from V and 5 bases from J, with 12 bases in between. CDR1 is MNHEY and CDR2 is SVGEGT in the germline V gene. The CDR3 has 11 residues. The CDR3 loop is CATTRVHEQYV. DNA for the CDR3: TGTGCCACCACCCGGGTCCACGAGCAGTACGTC.

The chain has TRBV7-9 and TRBJ1-2; D gene uncertain. Trimming shortened V by 8 bases and J by 4 bases, and 14 bases separated the two germline ends. Per the germline V gene, CDR1 is SEHNR and CDR2 is FQNEAQ (reference sequence). The CDR3 loop spans 13 amino acids. DNA of the CDR3: TGTGCCAGCGTCCCCCCCCTGGGCTATGGCTACACCTTC. It encodes CASVPPLGYGYTF.

This clonotype was seen a few times. The V and J genes are TRBV5-4 and TRBJ2-3; 8 nucleotides match TRBD1. This CDR3 spans 14 amino acids. CDR1 SGHNT and CDR2 YYREEE come from the germline V gene (reference sequence). Germline trimming cut 5 bases from V and 3 bases from J; bases unmatched to any gene: 5. CDR3 DNA: TGTGCCAGCAGTCCGACAGGGGTGACAGATACGCAGTATTTT. Translating gives CASSPTGVTDTQYF.

This clonotype was observed a handful of times. The CDR3 loop is CASEGGGTDTQYF. The CDR3 DNA sequence: TGTGCCTCGGAGGGCGGGGGCACAGATACGCAGTATTTT. The chain is built from TRBV10-3 and TRBJ2-3; possibly TRBD2 for D (6 bases). V was trimmed by 11 bases and J by 1 base, leaving 13 bases between them. Per germline, CDR1 ENHRY and CDR2 SYGVKD. This CDR3 is 13 amino acids long.

The genes are TRBV6-2 or TRBV6-3 and TRBJ2-1; no reliable D call. V was shortened by 1 base and J by 7 bases, with 11 bases between the two germline ends. The CDR3 sequence is 14 residues long. Germline CDR1 reads MNHEY; CDR2 reads SVGEGT. CDR3 sequence reads: CASSYYRSPNEQFF. DNA of the CDR3: TGTGCCAGCAGTTACTATCGATCCCCGAATGAGCAGTTCTTC.

This clonotype came up a few times. The V call is TRBV6-5, the J call TRBJ1-2; perhaps TRBD1 as D (6 bases). The CDR3 extends over 12 amino acids. Trimming removed 7 bases at V and 7 bases at J, with 13 bases between. Germline-derived CDR1 and CDR2 are MNHEY and SVGAGI. The CDR3 region has the DNA TGTGCCAGCACCAGGGAGGGGGGTGGCTACACCTTC. Translated, it gives CASTREGGGYTF.

In regard to this clonotype: Germline is not matched at one junction end, which may reflect a read error. The chain couples TRBV4-3 to TRBJ2-3; perhaps D is TRBD1 or TRBD2 (6 bases each). This CDR3 contains 16 residues. CDR1 is LGHNA and CDR2 is YSLEER in the germline V gene. The CDR3 nucleotides read TGCGCCAGCAGTCAAGGTTACGGGGGCGGCACAGATACGCAGTATTTT. Translating gives CASSQGYGGGTDTQYF.

The V call is TRBV5-6, the J call TRBJ1-4; D is ambiguous. The CDR3 covers 15 residues. Germline CDR1 is SGHDT and CDR2 is YYEEEE. Trimming shortened V by 4 bases and J by 5 bases, and 15 bases separated the two germline ends. This CDR3 reads CASSAPGGLNEKLFF. The DNA of the CDR3 is TGTGCCAGCAGCGCCCCGGGAGGACTAAATGAAAAACTGTTTTTT.

The chain couples TRBV4-2 to TRBJ2-1, with D possibly TRBD2 on 5 matching bases. The CDR3 has 17 amino acids. The V end lost 4 bases, the J end lost 9 bases, and 25 bases lay between the germline ends. Germline loops: CDR1 LGHNA, CDR2 YNFKEQ. CDR3 in DNA: TGTGCCAGCAGCCGCCGTCGTGTACTATTGGCGGGTGGTGAGCAGTTCTTC. Protein: CASSRRRVLLAGGEQFF.

This clonotype has only a few counts. The chain links TRBV7-8 to TRBJ1-1; unclear D gene. The germline V gene encodes CDR1 SGHVS and CDR2 FQNEAQ. This CDR3 has 12 residues. V lost 2 bases, J lost 5 bases, and 6 bases lay in between. The CDR3 DNA reads TGTGCCAGCAGCTTAACGAGAACTGAAGCTTTCTTT. It encodes CASSLTRTEAFF.